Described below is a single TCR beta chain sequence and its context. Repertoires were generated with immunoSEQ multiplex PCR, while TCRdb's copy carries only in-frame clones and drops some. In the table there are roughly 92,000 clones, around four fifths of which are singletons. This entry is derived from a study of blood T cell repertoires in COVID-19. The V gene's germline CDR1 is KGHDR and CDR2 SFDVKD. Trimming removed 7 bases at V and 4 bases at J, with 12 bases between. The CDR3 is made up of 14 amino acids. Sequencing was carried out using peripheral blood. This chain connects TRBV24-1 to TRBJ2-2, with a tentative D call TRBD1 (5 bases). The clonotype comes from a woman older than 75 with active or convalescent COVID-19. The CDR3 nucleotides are TGTGCCACCAGGAAGGGGTACCCCACCGGGGAGCTGTTTTTT. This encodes CATRKGYPTGELFF.